Below, one T cell receptor beta chain is given with its context. The germline V gene has CDR1 MGHDK and CDR2 SYGVNS. There are 16 residues in the CDR3. Trimming removed 2 bases at V and 0 bases at J, with 10 bases between. The data are from a study of control samples from healthy donors and cancer patients. Sequenced by immunoSEQ multiplex PCR; TCRdb stores in-frame clones only, minus some. The sample lists about 120,000 clones, about 90% occurring once. Source material: blood. This clonotype was sampled from a man in his fifties or sixties in good health. This rearrangement joins TRBV25-1 to TRBJ2-2, with D perhaps matching TRBD1 (5 bases). The CDR3 nucleotides read TGTGCCAGCAGTGAAGATGCAGGGCCGAACACCGGGGAGCTGTTTTTT. Its translation: CASSEDAGPNTGELFF.